This passage covers 24 T cell receptor beta chains from one sample sequenced in a study of T cell repertoires in cytomegalovirus infection. TCRdb processed the reads anew with MiXCR; each CDR3 protein has one entry. Among fewer than 550,000 distinct CDR3 sequences listed, 31% were seen once. Source material: PBMCs. The receptors originated from a human donor in good health (CMV status not recorded). Some clones in this sample may be carry-over from other donors' samples.

This clonotype was counted only a few times. The CDR3 DNA follows: TGCAGTGCTAGAGGGGGGGAATTTGCTGAAGCTTTCTTT. Translating it yields CSARGGEFAEAFF. The chain links TRBV20-1 to TRBJ1-1; D is possibly TRBD1 (5 bases). The CDR3 length is 13 residues. Germline CDR1 DFQATT, CDR2 SNEGSKA (reference sequence). V lost 1 base and J lost 6, with 12 bases in between.

The V call is TRBV6-2 or TRBV6-3, the J call TRBJ2-5; no definite D call. The CDR3 spans 14 residues. Trimming removed 6 bases at V and 2 bases at J, with 13 bases between. The germline CDR1 and CDR2 sequences are MNHEY and SVGEGT. In DNA, the CDR3 is TGTGCCAGCAGAAGATGGAGACCACAAGAGACCCAGTACTTC. Amino acid sequence: CASRRWRPQETQYF.

In its sample, this clonotype was seen many times. The genes are TRBV28 and TRBJ1-1; the D gene is possibly TRBD1 (5 bases). The V end lost 6 bases, the J end lost 11 bases, and 22 bases lay between the germline ends. The CDR3 length is 14 residues. In germline, CDR1 is MDHEN, CDR2 SYDVKM. The DNA for the CDR3 is TGTGCCAGCAGCCCCGGGACCACACAGGTTTTTGCTTTCTTT. It encodes CASSPGTTQVFAFF. Full variable domain (outside the CDR3, taken from reference TRBV28 and TRBJ1-1): DVKVTQSSRYLVKRTGEKVFLECVQDMDHENMFWYRQDPGLGLRLIYFSYDVKMKEKGDIPEGYSVSREKKERFSLILESASTNQTSMYLCASSPGTTQVFAFFGQGTRLTVV.

This clonotype was observed a handful of times. The chain combines TRBV6-6 with TRBJ2-1; perhaps D is TRBD1 or TRBD2 (5 bases each). Germline V gene sequence: CDR1 MNHNY, CDR2 SVGAGI (reference sequence). The CDR3 runs to 10 residues. The CDR3 region is CEVVGPPPFF. The DNA of the CDR3 is TGTGAGGTAGTGGGACCCCCTCCGTTCTTC.

This clonotype has a handful of counts. This chain uses TRBV28 with TRBJ2-1; D gene unclear. In germline, CDR1 is MDHEN, CDR2 SYDVKM. The CDR3 length is 12 residues. V was cut by 1 base and J by 9 bases, with 7 bases left in between. CDR3 DNA sequence: TGTGCCAGCAGTTTATCGACAACTGAGCAGTTCTTC. Its translation is CASSLSTTEQFF.

The chain combines TRBV24-1 with TRBJ2-2, with TRBD1 matching over 9 bases. Germline CDR1 reads KGHDR; CDR2 reads SFDVKD. The CDR3 totals 16 residues. With 0 bases clipped from V and 4 bases from J, the junction kept 2 bases outside the gene matches. CDR3 sequence: CATSDLGTGSTGELFF. CDR3 sequence (DNA): TGTGCCACCAGTGATTTGGGGACAGGGTCCACCGGGGAGCTGTTTTTT.

Concerning this clonotype itself: One base away lies a much larger clone, so this may be a sequencing read error. J is TRBJ2-1 and V is TRBV11-3; 10 nucleotides line up with TRBD2. V lost 8 bases and J lost 7; bases outside the gene matches: 14. The germline gives CDR1 SGHNT, CDR2 YENEEA. The CDR3 length is 16 residues. The CDR3 here is CASCSRGAGGKNEQFF. CDR3 nucleotides: TGTGCCAGCTGCTCTCGAGGAGCGGGGGGGAAAAATGAGCAGTTCTTC.

This clonotype was recorded a few times. The chain uses TRBV28 and TRBJ2-1; 9 bases agree with TRBD1. The CDR3 is made up of 16 amino acids. The junction had 10 bases not matched to a gene; V was cut back by 5 bases and J by 5 bases. Germline V gene data show CDR1 as MDHEN and CDR2 as SYDVKM. The chain's CDR3 is CASSKIGQGRNNEQFF. CDR3 coding DNA: TGTGCCAGCAGTAAGATAGGACAGGGGCGGAACAATGAGCAGTTCTTC.

This clonotype has just a few counts. The chain links TRBV4-1 to TRBJ2-2; D gene ambiguous. The CDR3 is 16 residues long. CDR1 and CDR2 from the germline V gene are MGHRA and YSYEKL. V lost 0 bases and J 3 bases, leaving 11 bases between the germline ends. The CDR3 bases are TGCGCCAGCAGCCAAGATGATTCAGGTTACACCGGGGAGCTGTTTTTT. As protein: CASSQDDSGYTGELFF.

Comments on this clonotype: A read error may explain this, as a much larger clone is one base away. The CDR3 end shows no conserved phenylalanine or tryptophan, and so a read error is likely. V and J are TRBV19 and TRBJ2-2; D is perhaps TRBD1 or TRBD2 (5 bases each). The V end lost 6 bases, the J end lost 3 bases, and 11 bases lay between the germline ends. The germline V gene has CDR1 LNHDA and CDR2 SQIVND (reference sequence). The CDR3 sequence is 14 residues long. CDR3 sequence reads: CASSRETDTGELFL. Here the CDR3 DNA reads TGTGCCAGTAGCAGGGAGACCGACACCGGGGAGCTGTTTTTG.

The gene calls are TRBV4-1 and TRBJ1-2; D gene ambiguous. V lost 4 bases, J lost 2 bases, and 11 bases lay in between. CDR3 length: 14 amino acids. Germline V gives CDR1 MGHRA, CDR2 YSYEKL. The DNA of the CDR3 is TGCGCCAGCAGCCCCAGACTCGGAAACTATGGCTACACCTTC. Translated, it gives CASSPRLGNYGYTF.

This clonotype was seen ten or more times. J is TRBJ2-7 and V is TRBV20-1; TRBD2 matches 9 bases. The CDR3 sequence is 15 residues long. V trimming: 3 bases; J trimming: 2 bases; junction bases outside the gene matches: 8. CDR1 and CDR2 from the germline V gene are DFQATT and SNEGSKA (reference sequence). CDR3 region: CSARGQGGGAYEQYF. As DNA, the CDR3 is TGCAGTGCTAGGGGCCAGGGCGGGGGGGCCTACGAGCAGTACTTC.

This clonotype was seen a few times. This chain uses TRBV6-6 with TRBJ1-6; D not certain. The CDR3 totals 13 residues. Per the germline V gene, CDR1 is MNHNY and CDR2 is SVGAGI (reference sequence). The V gene lost 8 bases and the J gene lost 13 bases, with 18 bases spanning the gap. CDR3 DNA sequence: TGTGCCAGCGTGGAGACCGGCCAATTTCCCCTCCACTTT. It translates to CASVETGQFPLHF.

This chain joins TRBV6-5 and TRBJ2-6; D not certain. CDR1 and CDR2 (germline): MNHEY, SVGAGI. Trimming stripped 0 bases from V and 1 base from J, with 10 bases between. The length of the CDR3 is 17 residues. The CDR3 DNA follows: TGTGCCAGCAGTTACTCCCCACTCCTATCTGGGGCCAACGTCCTGACTTTC. Amino acids: CASSYSPLLSGANVLTF.

Remarks on this clonotype: A read error is possible here, since a much larger clone lies one base away. V is TRBV7-8 and J is TRBJ2-2; a possible D gene is TRBD2 (5 bases). Germline CDR1 and CDR2: SGHVS and FQNEAQ. There are 17 residues in the CDR3. The CDR3 region has the DNA TGTGCCAGCAGCCTAGTCCGGCTGGGAGTAGGCACCGTGGAGCTGTTTTTT. It is translated as CASSLVRLGVGTVELFF. The entire variable domain, with the rest obtained from reference TRBV7-8 and TRBJ2-2, is as follows: GAGVSQSPRYKVAKRGQDVALRCDPISGHVSLFWYQQALGQGPEFLTYFQNEAQLDKSGLPSDRFFAERPEGSVSTLKIQRTQQEDSAVYLCASSLVRLGVGTVELFFGEGSRLTVL.

This clonotype occurred a few times. The V call is TRBV11-2, the J call TRBJ1-6; 8 bases match TRBD1. The V gene end was trimmed by 5 bases and the J gene end by 8 bases; junction bases not matched to a gene: 14. The germline gives CDR1 SGHAT, CDR2 FQNNGV. This CDR3 is built from 17 residues. The CDR3 region has the DNA TGTGCCAGCAGCCTCAGGGGGCAAGATGTGGGGCATTCACCCCTCCACTTT. It specifies CASSLRGQDVGHSPLHF.

A word on this clonotype: The junction shows a germline mismatch at one end, possibly a read error. The V call is TRBV15, the J call TRBJ2-1, with a weak D call TRBD2 (7 bases). The CDR3 length is 13 residues. Germline-derived CDR1 and CDR2 are LNHNV and YYDKDF (reference sequence). CDR3 region: CATIRGGGTGKFF. CDR3 DNA: TGTGCCACCATCAGAGGGGGGGGGACTGGGAAGTTCTTC.

This clonotype has only a few counts. The chain recombines TRBV28 with TRBJ1-1; D is unresolved. The CDR3 is 16 residues long. CDR1 and CDR2 (germline): MDHEN, SYDVKM. Trimming left V 4 bases short and J 0 bases short, with 15 bases between. The CDR3 nucleotides read TGTGCCAGCAGTTCGTTGTGGACCGTATTGAACACTGAAGCTTTCTTT. Its protein is CASSSLWTVLNTEAFF.

This clonotype was seen repeatedly, ten times or more. The chain recombines TRBV4-1 with TRBJ1-3, with TRBD1 as a possible D gene (6 bases). The CDR3 is 17 residues long. Per germline, CDR1 MGHRA and CDR2 YSYEKL. V gave up 1 base and J gave up 6 bases, with 19 bases separating them. CDR3 nucleotides: TGCGCCAGCAGCCAAGTGGGGGGCGCGGGGGCTCAAAACACCATATATTTT. This gives the protein CASSQVGGAGAQNTIYF.

This clonotype has only a few counts. The chain recombines TRBV6-1 with TRBJ1-5; tentatively, D is TRBD1 (6 bases). The germline V and J ends were trimmed by 9 bases and 5 bases, with 20 bases remaining between them. Germline V gene lookup returns CDR1 MNHNS and CDR2 SASEGT. This CDR3 region has 15 residues. Here the CDR3 reads CASTPGQGVYQPQHF. CDR3 nucleotides: TGTGCCAGTACCCCGGGACAAGGAGTTTATCAGCCCCAGCATTTT.

There are a few counts of this clonotype. V usage is TRBV10-3 and J usage is TRBJ2-4, with 8 bases that match TRBD1. In germline, CDR1 is ENHRY, CDR2 SYGVKD. The ends lost 3 bases at V and 4 bases at J; junction bases unmatched: 8. The CDR3 is 16 residues long. This chain's CDR3 is CAISDAGTGVKNIQYF. The CDR3, as DNA: TGTGCCATCAGTGACGCAGGGACAGGTGTTAAAAACATTCAGTACTTC.

Details on this clonotype: Just one base apart from a much larger clone, this may be a read error. The gene calls are TRBV12-3 or TRBV12-4 and TRBJ2-5; 9 bases agree with TRBD1. This CDR3 comprises 15 residues. This CDR3 reads CASSFGTGRTETKYF. The CDR3 DNA sequence: TGTGCCAGCAGTTTTGGGACAGGGAGGACAGAGACCAAGTACTTC.

V gene TRBV6-2 or TRBV6-3 combines with J gene TRBJ2-7; TRBD1 or TRBD2 may be the D gene (5 bases each). V dropped 7 bases and J dropped 1 base, with 20 bases sitting between them. This CDR3 is built from 16 residues. Germline V lookup: CDR1 MNHEY, CDR2 SVGEGT. CDR3 sequence (DNA): TGTGCCAGCACCAAAAAGTACGGGGCCGTTTCCTACGAGCAGTACTTC. It yields the protein CASTKKYGAVSYEQYF.

This clonotype has just a few counts. The V and J genes are TRBV4-3 and TRBJ1-1, with unresolved D. The CDR3 is 14 residues long. CDR1 LGHNA and CDR2 YSLEER come from the germline V gene. Trimming removed 3 bases at V and 3 bases at J, with 11 bases between. The CDR3 spells CASSHGGGDTEAFF. In nucleotides, the CDR3 is TGCGCCAGCAGCCACGGTGGTGGGGACACTGAAGCTTTCTTT.